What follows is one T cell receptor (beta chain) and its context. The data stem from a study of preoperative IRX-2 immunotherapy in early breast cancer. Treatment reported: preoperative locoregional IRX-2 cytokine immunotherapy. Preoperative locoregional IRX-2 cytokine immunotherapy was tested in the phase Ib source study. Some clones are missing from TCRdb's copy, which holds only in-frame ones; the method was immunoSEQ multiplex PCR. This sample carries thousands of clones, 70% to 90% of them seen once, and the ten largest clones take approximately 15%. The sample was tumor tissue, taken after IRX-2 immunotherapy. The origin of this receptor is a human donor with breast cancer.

The CDR3 DNA reads TGTGCCAGCTCACCACCGCCGGGTATCTCGCTGTTTTTT. Translation gives CASSPPPGISLFF. This sequence joins TRBV18 and TRBJ2-2; unclear D gene. Trimming left V 0 bases short and J 13 bases short, with 12 bases between. Germline V lookup: CDR1 KGHSH, CDR2 LQKENI. CDR3 size: 13 residues.